This TCR beta chain is drawn from a study of vaccination and CD4 T cells after COVID-19. Study details: Median draw time for post-COVID samples was roughly 96 days post-diagnosis (range 35 to 161).

As concerns this clonotype: Its antigen remains unidentified.

Treatment specified: approximately nine-day PBMC culture with coronavirus spike peptide pools or control peptides (ViraFEST assay). Positive PCR dates ranged from March to December 2020; these dates predated US Alpha, Beta and Delta variants. Germline CDR1 reads SGHDT; CDR2 reads YYEEEE. Trimming took off 0 bases at V and 5 bases at J, with 14 bases between the two ends. The CDR3 loop spans 16 amino acids. An Oncomine TCR Beta short-read assay was used to sequence the DNA from cultured CD4+ T cells. Extraction of genomic DNA was performed on cultured CD4+ T cells. TCRdb re-derived calls from the PCR reads in MiXCR, one entry per CDR3 protein. The sample lists more than 9,500 distinct CDR3 sequences; about two thirds were seen once.

The source is a human donor who had recovered from COVID-19. Sequenced material: CD4+ T cells from blood, cultured in vitro. The genes are TRBV5-6 and TRBJ2-2, with D hard to call. CDR3 coding DNA: TGTGCCAGCAGCTTGGATAGGGCGGTTTTAACCGGGGAGCTGTTTTTT. Translating gives CASSLDRAVLTGELFF.